The sequence of this T cell receptor (beta chain) was determined in a study of T cells in narcolepsy (dated by TCRdb to 2017 to 2018). With regard to the full study: Healthy control donors were enrolled in the study alongside patients who had narcolepsy type 1 or type 2 (NT1, NT2). The study used TCR Vbeta sequencing to track clonotypes in blood and CSF while looking for autoreactive T cells in narcolepsy patients that target self-antigens of hypocretin neurons (hypocretin, TRIB2).

The library was made by the immunoSEQ multiplex PCR assay. As stored in TCRdb, this immuneACCESS dataset retains in-frame rearrangements with V and J assigned. A fraction of the clones does not appear; measured against another copy, unresolved V genes explain less than half of the discrepancy, and the remainder lacks a known reason. This sample gives about 35,000 clones in total; approximately 90% of them show up just once. Of the sample, roughly 0.79% is held by the ten largest clones. Taken from cysteine to phenylalanine, the CDR3 has 15 residues. Of the read, only the CDR3 DNA is kept; its 45 bases are in frame from base 1. The germline V gene provides CDR1 ENHRY and CDR2 SYGVKD. V is pruned by 3 bases and J by 1 base, leaving 5 bases of the junction without a gene match. The full study reports these points: According to the report, autoreactive clonotypes were detected serially in the blood of the same patients and of different patients, but not in healthy controls. HCRT-specific and TRIB2-specific autoreactive clonotypes were highlighted in plots that compared CD4+ T cell clonotypes in CSF versus blood from the same patient. Some blood memory CD4+ repertoires from patients and controls contained no sequences matching autoreactive T cell clones. Numbers of sequenced blood memory CD4+ clonotypes were comparable, averaging about 40,000 in patients and approximately 30,000 in controls.

For TCR Vbeta sequencing, memory CD4+ T cells were sorted ex vivo from the peripheral blood of both healthy controls and narcolepsy patients. On this clone itself: Its antigen has not been determined. Base quality data are lacking; no much larger clone is found one base away.

Sequenced input: CD45RA- memory CD4+ T cells from PBMCs. The cell subset or site label, read with the paper, signifies: memory T cells sorted ex vivo from peripheral blood. The clonotype originates from a human donor with narcolepsy. The chain couples TRBV10-3 to TRBJ1-1; TRBD1 aligns with 7 central bases. The DNA reads as follows: TGTGCCATCAGTGACCCACGGACAGGGAACACTGAAGCTTTCTTT. Its coded protein is CAISDPRTGNTEAFF.